A single sample is the source of the 5 T cell receptor beta chains below, sequenced in a study of blood T cell repertoires in COVID-19. Using immunoSEQ multiplex PCR, the repertoire was profiled, and TCRdb retains in-frame clones only, with some absent. This table holds about 86,000 clones, 75% to 90% found once. The sample taken for sequencing was peripheral blood. Source of these receptors: a woman at least 80 years old with active or convalescent COVID-19.

The rearrangement joins TRBV6-2 or TRBV6-3 to TRBJ2-7, with 9 bases identical to TRBD1. V was pared by 4 bases and J by 4 bases, with 5 bases of the junction left unmatched. The V gene's germline CDR1 is MNHEY and CDR2 SVGEGT. The CDR3 is made up of 14 amino acids. CDR3 sequence (DNA): TGTGCCAGCAGTTTACAGGGGGCGGCTTACGAGCAGTACTTC. It encodes CASSLQGAAYEQYF.

The chain employs TRBV6-5 and TRBJ1-1; 7 bases fit TRBD1. J lost 6 bases, V lost 6 bases, and 10 bases had no gene match. CDR1 and CDR2 (germline): MNHEY, SVGAGI. This CDR3 contains 14 residues. The CDR3 here is CASRTDRAGAEAFF. The CDR3 region has the DNA TGTGCCAGCAGAACTGACAGGGCCGGAGCTGAAGCTTTCTTT.

This rearrangement joins TRBV13 to TRBJ2-6; D is unclear. Deletions cut 2 bases from V and 3 bases from J, with 5 bases between. The CDR3 sequence is 14 residues long. Germline values: CDR1 PRHDT, CDR2 FYEKMQ (reference sequence). In nucleotides, the CDR3 is TGTGCCAGCAGCTTACGGAGTGGGGCCAACGTCCTGACTTTC. It specifies CASSLRSGANVLTF. The full variable domain, in which reference TRBV13 and TRBJ2-6 provide the parts outside the CDR3, is AAGVIQSPRHLIKEKRETATLKCYPIPRHDTVYWYQQGPGQDPQFLISFYEKMQSDKGSIPDRFSAQQFSDYHSELNMSSLELGDSALYFCASSLRSGANVLTFGAGSRLTVL.

The CDR3 DNA reads TGTGCCAGCAGCCCCCGGACAGGGGTAGAAAAACTGTTTTTT. This encodes CASSPRTGVEKLFF. The chain joins TRBV7-2 to TRBJ1-4; TRBD1 matches 9 bases. Trimming removed 5 bases from V and 8 bases from J; junction bases left unmatched: 6. Germline V gene sequence: CDR1 SGHTA, CDR2 FQGNSA. This CDR3 region has 14 residues.

CDR3 sequence: CASSIRPGTHEQFF. The CDR3 DNA reads as TGTGCCAGTAGTATTAGACCGGGGACTCATGAGCAGTTCTTC. The V gene is TRBV19, the J gene TRBJ2-1; D might be TRBD2 (6 bases). The germline V gene encodes CDR1 LNHDA and CDR2 SQIVND (reference sequence). Trimming removed 3 bases from V and 8 bases from J, with 14 bases in between. CDR3 size: 14 residues.